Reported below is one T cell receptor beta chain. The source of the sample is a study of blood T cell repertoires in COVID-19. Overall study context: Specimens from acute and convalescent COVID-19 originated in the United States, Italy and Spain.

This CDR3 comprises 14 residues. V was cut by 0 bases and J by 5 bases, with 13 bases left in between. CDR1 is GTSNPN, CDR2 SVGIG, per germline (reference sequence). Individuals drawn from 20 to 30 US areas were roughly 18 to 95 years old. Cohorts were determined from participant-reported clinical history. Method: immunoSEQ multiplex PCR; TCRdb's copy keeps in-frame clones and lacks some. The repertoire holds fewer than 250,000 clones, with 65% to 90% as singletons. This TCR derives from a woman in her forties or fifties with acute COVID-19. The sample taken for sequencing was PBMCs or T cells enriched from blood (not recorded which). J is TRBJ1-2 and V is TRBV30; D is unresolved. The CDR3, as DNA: TGTGCCTGGAGTGTAGCCCCACAGCCTTATGGCTACACCTTC. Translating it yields CAWSVAPQPYGYTF.